This T cell receptor (beta chain) emerged from a study of T cell responses to AZD1222 COVID-19 vaccine. V lost 2 bases, J lost 11 bases, and 13 bases lay in between. This CDR3 contains 13 residues. CDR1 is MDHEN, CDR2 SYDVKM, per germline. Points from the study as a whole: In all cases, repertoires were sampled only after the peak T cell response. Clonal diversity was possibly underestimated; the donors were predominantly white British and more often female. Compared with day 0, the breadth and depth of the Spike-specific TCR repertoire rose significantly after two doses of AZD1222.

Comments on this clone: Its antigen remains unknown.

Measured with immunoSEQ multiplex PCR; TCRdb has only the in-frame clones, and not every one. The profile shows about 190,000 clones, around 90% of them singletons. The genes are TRBV28 and TRBJ2-4; D call uncertain. The sequence was collected from an adult in good health. Source: peripheral blood, taken on day 0 of AZD1222 vaccination. The CDR3 DNA follows: TGTGCCAGCAGTTTACCGGATTCGGTGTTTCAGTACTTC. It specifies CASSLPDSVFQYF.